One sample yielded the 27 T cell receptor beta chains listed below, sequenced in a study of type 1 regulatory T cells. Using its own MiXCR run on the reads, TCRdb lists one record per CDR3 protein. The sample records some 89,000 distinct CDR3 sequences, roughly 30% being singletons. The sample was CD4+ T cells, either the whole sample or a sorted fraction (not recorded which). The receptors here all came from a human donor in good health.

This chain connects TRBV7-2 to TRBJ1-3; D unclear. Trimming removed 1 base at V and 4 bases at J, with 14 bases between. The CDR3 runs 16 residues. Germline CDR1 is SGHTA and CDR2 is FQGNSA. CDR3 DNA: TGTGCCAGCAGCTTAGGGCCCCCGGTACACGGAAACACCATATATTTT. Protein product: CASSLGPPVHGNTIYF. The variable domain in full, with the rest retrieved from reference TRBV7-2 and TRBJ1-3, is GAGVSQSPSNKVTEKGKDVELRCDPISGHTALYWYRQSLGQGLEFLIYFQGNSAPDKSGLPSDRFSAERTGGSVSTLTIQRTQQEDSAVYLCASSLGPPVHGNTIYFGEGSWLTVV.

This clonotype has only a few counts. V is TRBV11-2 and J is TRBJ2-2; D is possibly TRBD1 or TRBD2 (6 bases each). V was shortened by 5 bases and J by 6 bases, with 10 bases between the two germline ends. The CDR3 length is 13 residues. Germline CDR1 and CDR2: SGHAT and FQNNGV. For the CDR3, the DNA is TGTGCCAGCAGCCCAAGGGGGGCCGGGGAGCTGTTTTTT. Its protein is CASSPRGAGELFF.

The V gene is TRBV20-1, the J gene TRBJ2-7; 7 positions match TRBD2. From germline, CDR1 is DFQATT and CDR2 SNEGSKA (reference sequence). This CDR3 contains 14 residues. J lost 0 bases, V lost 6 bases, and 8 bases had no gene match. CDR3 residues: CSAKGTKSSYEQYF. CDR3 DNA sequence: TGCAGTGCGAAGGGGACTAAGAGCTCCTACGAGCAGTACTTC.

The genes are TRBV7-7 and TRBJ2-1; 8 bases line up with TRBD1. The CDR3 consists of 13 residues. The germline CDR1 and CDR2 sequences are SSHAT and FNYEAQ (reference sequence). V lost 5 bases, J lost 4 bases, and 1 base stayed unmatched. The CDR3 DNA is TGTGCCAGCAGCAGGGACAGGTACAATGAGCAGTTCTTC. Amino acid sequence: CASSRDRYNEQFF.

The V call is TRBV24-1, the J call TRBJ1-1, with D tentatively TRBD1 (5 bases). The CDR3 loop spans 14 amino acids. In germline, CDR1 is KGHDR, CDR2 SFDVKD. The V end was cut by 2 bases, the J end by 6 bases, with 12 bases between. CDR3 amino acids: CATSDSHRSSEAFF. As DNA, the CDR3 is TGTGCCACCAGTGATTCACACAGGTCTTCTGAAGCTTTCTTT.

CDR3 DNA: TGTGCCAGCAGTCCGACAGGGGTCGATACGCAGTATTTT. Translated, it gives CASSPTGVDTQYF. The genes are TRBV27 and TRBJ2-3; 8 bases map to TRBD1. The length of the CDR3 is 13 residues. CDR1 MNHEY and CDR2 SMNVEV come from the germline V gene (reference sequence). Unmatched junction bases numbered 4, after V lost 5 bases and J lost 6 bases.

This clonotype was recorded a few times. The rearrangement links TRBV11-2 to TRBJ2-1, with 12 bases aligning to TRBD2. Per the germline V gene, CDR1 is SGHAT and CDR2 is FQNNGV. The CDR3 covers 18 residues. Trimming took 5 bases from V and 4 from J; bases not matched to a gene: 12. The CDR3: CASSRTQTGTSGYNEQFF. The CDR3 bases are TGTGCCAGCAGCCGAACACAGACCGGGACTAGCGGGTACAATGAGCAGTTCTTC.

The chain uses TRBV20-1 and TRBJ2-2; D is unresolved. Germline CDR1 is DFQATT and CDR2 is SNEGSKA (reference sequence). The CDR3 has 14 residues. V lost 2 bases, J lost 4 bases, and 11 bases lay in between. The CDR3 is CSARFSGGTGELFF. DNA for the CDR3: TGCAGTGCTAGATTTTCCGGCGGCACCGGGGAGCTGTTTTTT.

Points on this clonotype: The junction and the germline gene differ at one end; a read error may be behind it. V and J are TRBV10-2 and TRBJ2-2, with 16 bases matching TRBD2. The V gene's germline CDR1 is WSHSY and CDR2 SAAADI. This CDR3 spans 18 amino acids. CDR3 amino acids: CASRLPGLAGGLDGEPFF. The CDR3 bases are TGCGCCAGCAGATTACCGGGACTAGCGGGAGGGCTTGACGGGGAGCCGTTTTTT.

The chain employs TRBV7-9 and TRBJ2-2; D might be TRBD2 (5 bases). Germline V CDR1 and CDR2: SEHNR, FQNEAQ (reference sequence). V shed 6 bases and J shed 4 bases, with 21 bases lying between them. The CDR3 covers 17 residues. The CDR3 DNA sequence: TGTGCCAGCAGGCCCGGAGGCCAAACCCGAGGCACCGGGGAGCTGTTTTTT. This translates into CASRPGGQTRGTGELFF.

The chain joins TRBV6-2 or TRBV6-3 to TRBJ2-2, with 8 bases lining up with TRBD2. Looked up from germline, CDR1 is MNHEY and CDR2 is SVGEGT. This CDR3 comprises 17 residues. Trimming removed 6 bases from V and 4 bases from J; junction bases left unmatched: 13. CDR3 protein: CASSSNLAGLSTGELFF. In nucleotides, the CDR3 is TGTGCCAGCAGCTCGAATCTAGCGGGCCTCAGCACCGGGGAGCTGTTTTTT.

The chain recombines TRBV20-1 with TRBJ2-1; D gene uncertain. CDR1 and CDR2 (germline): DFQATT, SNEGSKA (reference sequence). This CDR3 is built from 10 residues. Trimming stripped 8 bases from V and 7 bases from J, with 9 bases between. CDR3 nucleotides: TGCAGTTTGTCGATTAATGAGCAGTTCTTC. Translation gives CSLSINEQFF.

The chain recombines TRBV20-1 with TRBJ2-2, with 11 nucleotides matching TRBD2. The CDR3 totals 18 residues. Germline V lookup: CDR1 DFQATT, CDR2 SNEGSKA (reference sequence). Trimming at V came to 0 bases and at J to 4 bases, leaving 10 bases not matched to a gene. The CDR3 loop is CSARDRGSGRAGTGELFF. CDR3 bases: TGCAGTGCTAGAGATCGGGGTAGCGGGAGGGCAGGCACCGGGGAGCTGTTTTTT.

The chain uses TRBV20-1 and TRBJ1-1; D gene uncertain. Germline V gene data show CDR1 as DFQATT and CDR2 as SNEGSKA (reference sequence). Trimming pared 8 bases from V and 4 bases from J, leaving 11 bases between. The CDR3 length is 11 residues. Here the CDR3 DNA reads TGCAGTACCGGTGGCATCACTGAAGCTTTCTTT. Translating gives CSTGGITEAFF.

Only a few counts were recorded for this clonotype. In DNA, the CDR3 is TGTGCCAGCTCACAAGGGCCAGTCAATCAGCCCCAGCATTTT. As protein: CASSQGPVNQPQHF. The chain employs TRBV18 and TRBJ1-5; no reliable D call. Germline V gives CDR1 KGHSH, CDR2 LQKENI. Between the trimmed V and J ends, which lost 4 bases and 3 bases, there was a span of 10 bases. The CDR3 contains 14 residues.

This clonotype was detected a few times. V usage is TRBV12-3 or TRBV12-4 and J usage is TRBJ1-1, with D possibly being TRBD1 (6 bases). The CDR3 is made up of 16 amino acids. V dropped 3 bases and J dropped 4 bases, with 18 bases sitting between them. Here the CDR3 reads CASSFQLTGLSTEAFF. CDR3 bases: TGTGCCAGCAGTTTCCAACTAACAGGGTTGAGCACTGAAGCTTTCTTT.

The chain employs TRBV19 and TRBJ1-1; possibly TRBD1 for D (6 bases). The CDR3 totals 16 residues. CDR1 and CDR2 (germline): LNHDA, SQIVND (reference sequence). Trimming cost V 7 bases and J 2 bases, with 20 bases left between them. CDR3 DNA: TGTGCCAGTACCTACCTTTTCCAGGGGACTAACACTGAAGCTTTCTTT. This gives the protein CASTYLFQGTNTEAFF.

This clonotype was picked up a small number of times. The gene calls are TRBV5-4 and TRBJ2-7; D is possibly TRBD2 (6 bases). Trimming removed 4 bases at V and 2 bases at J, with 19 bases between. CDR3 length equals 16 residues. The germline gives CDR1 SGHNT, CDR2 YYREEE (reference sequence). The CDR3 coding sequence is TGTGCCAGCAGCCTCGGAGGGAGGCCTACTACCTACGAGCAGTACTTC. This codes for CASSLGGRPTTYEQYF. Filled out from reference TRBV5-4 and TRBJ2-7, the complete variable domain reads ETGVTQSPTHLIKTRGQQVTLRCSSQSGHNTVSWYQQALGQGPQFIFQYYREEENGRGNFPPRFSGLQFPNYSSELNVNALELDDSALYLCASSLGGRPTTYEQYFGPGTRLTVT.

The V call is TRBV4-1, the J call TRBJ1-5, with D hard to call. V dropped 1 base and J dropped 3 bases, with 10 bases sitting between them. The CDR3 runs to 15 residues. CDR1 is MGHRA, CDR2 YSYEKL, per germline. The CDR3 bases are TGCGCCAGCAGCCAAGTCGAGGGTTCCAATCAGCCCCAGCATTTT. Protein: CASSQVEGSNQPQHF.

The CDR3 region has the DNA TGCAGCGTTGCACAGGGTAGGGAGACAGATACGCAGTATTTT. Translating it yields CSVAQGRETDTQYF. J is TRBJ2-3 and V is TRBV29-1; a possible D gene is TRBD1 (6 bases). The CDR3 is 14 residues long. The germline gives CDR1 SQVTM, CDR2 ANQGSEA. The V end was cut by 4 bases, the J end by 3 bases, with 14 bases between.

The genes are TRBV20-1 and TRBJ2-6; no firm D call. Trimming removed 0 bases from V and 1 base from J, with 4 bases in between. Looked up from germline, CDR1 is DFQATT and CDR2 is SNEGSKA (reference sequence). The CDR3 is made up of 14 amino acids. The CDR3 here is CSAREVSGANVLTF. The CDR3 bases are TGCAGTGCTAGAGAGGTATCTGGGGCCAACGTCCTGACTTTC.

This chain connects TRBV5-1 to TRBJ2-7, with D tentatively TRBD2 (5 bases). V was pared by 0 bases and J by 6 bases, with 10 bases between. Germline lookup yields CDR1 SGHRS and CDR2 YFSETQ. The CDR3 consists of 13 residues. The chain's CDR3 is CASSLARSGEQYF. The CDR3 DNA is TGCGCCAGCAGCTTGGCCAGGAGCGGCGAGCAGTACTTC.

This clonotype was recorded a few times. This rearrangement joins TRBV19 to TRBJ2-7; no definite D call. There are 13 residues in the CDR3. Germline values: CDR1 LNHDA, CDR2 SQIVND (reference sequence). Trimming pared 7 bases from V and 2 bases from J, leaving 12 bases between. The CDR3 loop reads CASKSQEAYEQYF. The DNA for the CDR3 is TGTGCCAGTAAGTCCCAAGAGGCCTACGAGCAGTACTTC.

The table lists this clonotype with a few counts. The rearrangement uses TRBV12-3 or TRBV12-4 and TRBJ2-7, with D perhaps matching TRBD2 (6 bases). The V gene lost 4 bases and the J gene lost 4 bases, with 11 bases spanning the gap. This CDR3 is built from 13 residues. CDR3 coding DNA: TGTGCCAGCAGTTGGGGAGGAACGTACGAGCAGTACTTC. Its protein product is CASSWGGTYEQYF.

The V gene is TRBV24-1, the J gene TRBJ2-7; D call uncertain. Trimming took 8 bases from V and 1 from J, leaving 11 bases between them. The V gene's germline CDR1 is KGHDR and CDR2 SFDVKD. The CDR3 is 13 residues long. The CDR3 sequence is CATIKGGSYEQYF. The CDR3 DNA reads TGTGCCACCATCAAGGGTGGTTCCTACGAGCAGTACTTC.

This clonotype was observed a handful of times. The chain carries TRBV28 and TRBJ2-3, with a weak D call TRBD1 (6 bases). Germline values: CDR1 MDHEN, CDR2 SYDVKM. Trimming shortened V by 3 bases and J by 5 bases, and 15 bases separated the two germline ends. This CDR3 is built from 15 residues. The CDR3 here is CASSLGRGAVDTQYF. In DNA form, the CDR3 reads TGTGCCAGCAGTTTGGGCAGGGGTGCTGTAGATACGCAGTATTTT. Variable domain in full (rest from reference TRBV28 and TRBJ2-3): DVKVTQSSRYLVKRTGEKVFLECVQDMDHENMFWYRQDPGLGLRLIYFSYDVKMKEKGDIPEGYSVSREKKERFSLILESASTNQTSMYLCASSLGRGAVDTQYFGPGTRLTVL.

This clonotype has a count of ten or more. The CDR3 nucleotides read TGCAGTGTCGATGGGAAGACAGATAATTCACCCCTCCACTTT. It codes for CSVDGKTDNSPLHF. V gene TRBV20-1 combines with J gene TRBJ1-6, with D maybe TRBD1 (5 bases). Germline CDR1 is DFQATT and CDR2 is SNEGSKA (reference sequence). This CDR3 has 14 amino acids. The V end was cut by 7 bases, the J end by 5 bases, with 15 bases between.